These 24 T cell receptor beta chains originate from one sample sequenced in a study of OX40 agonist ivuxolimab in advanced cancers. Libraries were prepared by immunoSEQ multiplex PCR; TCRdb keeps only in-frame clonotypes and omits some of them. The data hold roughly 70,000 clones, with about 85% observed a single time. The material sequenced was CD4+ or CD8+ T cells sorted from blood, taken in a trial of the OX40 agonist ivuxolimab. The source of these receptors is an adult with an advanced solid tumor such as melanoma, head and neck, liver or kidney cancer.

The chain uses TRBV25-1 and TRBJ2-3; D might be TRBD1 or TRBD2, each matching 5 bases. This CDR3 is 13 amino acids long. The V gene's germline CDR1 is MGHDK and CDR2 SYGVNS. V dropped 11 bases and J dropped 0 bases, with 12 bases sitting between them. This CDR3 is CASGRLSTDTQYF. In DNA form, the CDR3 reads TGTGCCTCGGGACGGTTAAGCACAGATACGCAGTATTTT.

The chain is built from TRBV4-1 and TRBJ2-2, with TRBD2 matching over 8 bases. The CDR3 contains 15 residues. Germline CDR1 is MGHRA and CDR2 is YSYEKL. The V segment lost 1 base and the J segment 4 bases; nucleotides outside the gene matches: 2. This chain's CDR3 is CASSQVGGGTGELFF. The CDR3 DNA reads TGCGCCAGCAGCCAAGTCGGGGGGGGCACCGGGGAGCTGTTTTTT.

This sequence joins TRBV2 and TRBJ1-5, with a possible D match to TRBD1 (6 bases). CDR1 is SNHLY, CDR2 FYNNEI, per germline. The CDR3 is made up of 15 amino acids. The V end lost 2 bases, the J end lost 7 bases, and 15 bases lay between the germline ends. For the CDR3, the DNA is TGTGCCAGCAGTGAACAGGGGAAGAATGCCCAGCCCCAGCATTTT. As protein: CASSEQGKNAQPQHF.

V usage is TRBV18 and J usage is TRBJ1-2; D is unclear. The CDR3 sequence is 14 residues long. Germline-derived CDR1 and CDR2 are KGHSH and LQKENI. V was trimmed by 1 base and J by 5 bases, leaving 11 bases between them. The DNA of the CDR3 is TGTGCCAGCTCACCACGACTGGAGCCATATGGCTACACCTTC. This sequence encodes CASSPRLEPYGYTF.

The rearrangement links TRBV7-3 to TRBJ2-3; 8 positions match TRBD2. CDR1 is SGHTA, CDR2 FQGTGA, per germline. Trimming at V came to 5 bases and at J to 6 bases, leaving 7 bases not matched to a gene. This CDR3 is 14 amino acids long. CDR3 sequence (DNA): TGTGCCAGCAGCCCCGGGACTAGTCCTGATACGCAGTATTTT. The encoded protein is CASSPGTSPDTQYF.

The chain links TRBV11-3 to TRBJ2-7; perhaps D is TRBD1 or TRBD2 (5 bases each). Trimming pared 5 bases from V and 7 bases from J, leaving 15 bases between. The CDR3 length is 13 residues. The germline CDR1 and CDR2 sequences are SGHNT and YENEEA. The CDR3 loop reads CASSLRGAREQYF. The CDR3 coding sequence is TGTGCCAGCAGCCTTAGAGGGGCTAGGGAGCAGTACTTC.

The CDR3 DNA follows: TGTGCCAGCGTGACAGGGAGGGGGACCCAGTACTTC. Its translation is CASVTGRGTQYF. The V gene is TRBV2, the J gene TRBJ2-5; either TRBD1 or TRBD2 may fit D (7 bases each). The CDR3 loop spans 12 amino acids. Germline V lookup: CDR1 SNHLY, CDR2 FYNNEI. V shed 8 bases and J shed 7 bases, with 14 bases lying between them.

CDR3: CASSLESGTGALQYF. CDR3 sequence (DNA): TGTGCCAGCAGCTTAGAGTCCGGGACAGGGGCTCTTCAGTACTTC. The V and J genes are TRBV7-2 and TRBJ2-4; 10 nucleotides align to TRBD1. Germline V gene lookup returns CDR1 SGHTA and CDR2 FQGNSA. There are 15 residues in the CDR3. Trimming cost V 1 base and J 11 bases; bases outside gene matches: 8.

This clone showed up just a few times. The chain uses TRBV7-9 and TRBJ1-1; D not certain. Germline V CDR1 and CDR2: SEHNR, FQNEAQ (reference sequence). Trimming stripped 6 bases from V and 3 bases from J, with 17 bases between. The CDR3 runs 15 residues. CDR3 in DNA: TGTGCCAGCAGGCTGGGAGCCGGGCGGGACACTGAAGCTTTCTTT. Encoded protein: CASRLGAGRDTEAFF. The full variable domain, its missing parts supplied by reference TRBV7-9 and TRBJ1-1, is DTGVSQNPRHKITKRGQNVTFRCDPISEHNRLYWYRQTLGQGPEFLTYFQNEAQLEKSRLLSDRFSAERPKGSFSTLEIQRTEQGDSAMYLCASRLGAGRDTEAFFGQGTRLTVV.

This clone has more than one count but fewer than ten. This chain connects TRBV5-3 to TRBJ2-6; D gene uncertain. TRBV5-3 is labeled an ORF, and its function is uncertain. V lost 3 bases and J 2 bases, leaving 21 bases between the germline ends. The CDR3 consists of 19 residues. The CDR3 sequence is CARSSHERHYRAGANVLTF. CDR3 nucleotides: TGTGCCAGAAGCTCCCATGAGAGACACTATAGAGCTGGGGCCAACGTCCTGACTTTC.

The chain has TRBV5-4 and TRBJ2-2; D possibly corresponds to TRBD2 (6 bases). The germline gives CDR1 SGHNT, CDR2 YYREEE (reference sequence). The CDR3 spans 14 residues. V lost 2 bases and J 7 bases, leaving 12 bases between the germline ends. CDR3 nucleotides: TGTGCCAGCAGCTTCGACGTGGAGGGCGGGGAGCTGTTTTTT. Translation: CASSFDVEGGELFF.

V usage is TRBV28 and J usage is TRBJ1-2, with D perhaps TRBD1 (5 bases). V gave up 1 base and J gave up 8 bases, with 17 bases separating them. The CDR3 totals 15 residues. Germline values: CDR1 MDHEN, CDR2 SYDVKM. This chain's CDR3 is CASSLSAGLLGGYTF. The CDR3 DNA reads as TGTGCCAGCAGTTTATCGGCAGGGCTGCTTGGGGGCTACACCTTC.

The chain has TRBV23-1 and TRBJ1-5; D unresolved. TRBV23-1 is noted as an ORF with a role that remains uncertain. The CDR3 runs 14 residues. V was clipped by 6 bases and J by 7 bases, with 16 bases between them. CDR3 loop: CASSPKGPHQPQHF. For the CDR3, the DNA is TGCGCCAGCAGCCCTAAGGGCCCCCACCAGCCCCAGCATTTT.

The chain links TRBV5-6 to TRBJ1-3, with 9 bases aligning to TRBD1. The ends lost 7 bases at V and 3 bases at J; junction bases unmatched: 8. The CDR3 runs 15 residues. CDR1 SGHDT and CDR2 YYEEEE come from the germline V gene. DNA for the CDR3: TGTGCCAGCGGCAGACAGGGGGGACTTGGAAACACCATATATTTT. Protein sequence: CASGRQGGLGNTIYF.

The V gene is TRBV7-2, the J gene TRBJ1-2; no clear D. Trimming left V 5 bases short and J 3 bases short, with 16 bases between. CDR3 length: 15 amino acids. CDR1 and CDR2 from the germline V gene are SGHTA and FQGNSA. The CDR3 spells CASSPGSSPYYGYTF. The DNA for the CDR3 is TGTGCCAGCAGCCCCGGAAGTTCTCCTTACTATGGCTACACCTTC.

The CDR3: CASSQVRRRSLREQYF. CDR3 nucleotides: TGTGCCAGCAGCCAAGTGAGGAGGAGATCTCTACGAGAGCAGTACTTC. The chain combines TRBV14 with TRBJ2-7, with D possibly matching TRBD2 (5 bases). CDR3 length: 16 amino acids. V dropped 1 base and J dropped 7 bases, with 20 bases sitting between them. Germline lookup yields CDR1 SGHDN and CDR2 FVKESK.

The rearrangement uses TRBV7-6 and TRBJ1-3, with a tentative D call TRBD1 (6 bases). The CDR3 is 17 amino acids. V was clipped by 4 bases and J by 4 bases, with 20 bases between them. The germline CDR1 and CDR2 sequences are SGHVS and FNYEAQ. Here the CDR3 reads CASSSLIGGLSGNTIYF. The CDR3 bases are TGTGCCAGCAGCTCGCTGATTGGGGGGCTCTCCGGAAACACCATATATTTT.

The chain is built from TRBV5-1 and TRBJ2-2, with 7 bases lining up with TRBD1. The CDR3 contains 15 residues. Losses at the gene ends were 4 bases for V and 6 bases for J; bases not matched to a gene: 9. Germline lookup yields CDR1 SGHRS and CDR2 YFSETQ. CDR3 coding DNA: TGCGCCAGCAGCCCGAGACAGGGTAGGGCCGGGGAGCTGTTTTTT. It is translated as CASSPRQGRAGELFF.

V is TRBV11-2 and J is TRBJ2-5, with D perhaps TRBD1 (6 bases). The DNA matches TRBJ2-7 better at its end, which makes the J call doubtful. There are 17 residues in the CDR3. In germline, CDR1 is SGHAT, CDR2 FQNNGV. CDR3 nucleotides: TGTGCCAGCAGTCCACTTCGAAGCTTGGGACATAGCTACGAGCAGTACTTC. Protein sequence: CASSPLRSLGHSYEQYF.

The rearrangement joins TRBV18 to TRBJ1-2; tentative D call: TRBD1 (6 bases). Trimming removed 3 bases from V and 4 bases from J, with 9 bases in between. Germline V gene lookup returns CDR1 KGHSH and CDR2 LQKENI. The length of the CDR3 is 13 residues. This chain's CDR3 is CASSPAGVYGYTF. CDR3 nucleotides: TGTGCCAGCTCACCCGCAGGGGTCTATGGCTACACCTTC.

This rearrangement joins TRBV5-1 to TRBJ1-6, with D perhaps TRBD1 (5 bases). Trimming stripped 1 base from V and 5 bases from J, with 7 bases between. From germline, CDR1 is SGHRS and CDR2 YFSETQ. The CDR3 runs to 14 residues. In DNA form, the CDR3 reads TGCGCCAGCAGCTTGCAGGGACATAATTCACCCCTCCACTTT. This translates into CASSLQGHNSPLHF.

The gene calls are TRBV10-1 and TRBJ1-2, with TRBD1 matching 7 bases. V lost 5 bases to trimming and J lost 1 base; unmatched junction nucleotides: 7. This CDR3 region has 15 residues. Germline CDR1 and CDR2: WNHNN and SYGVQD (reference sequence). CDR3 amino acids: CASSTRGRINYGYTF. CDR3 sequence (DNA): TGCGCCAGCAGTACCAGGGGGAGGATTAACTATGGCTACACCTTC.

This rearrangement joins TRBV6-5 to TRBJ2-5, with D tentatively TRBD2 (5 bases). V was pared by 0 bases and J by 0 bases, with 11 bases between. Germline V CDR1 and CDR2: MNHEY, SVGAGI. This CDR3 contains 16 residues. The CDR3, as DNA: TGTGCCAGCAGTTACTCGAGAGGGTCGCACCAAGAGACCCAGTACTTC. It is translated as CASSYSRGSHQETQYF.

This sequence joins TRBV25-1 and TRBJ1-2; 7 nucleotides line up with TRBD1. Germline V gives CDR1 MGHDK, CDR2 SYGVNS. Trimming removed 3 bases from V and 8 bases from J; junction bases left unmatched: 6. This CDR3 has 13 residues. CDR3 in amino acids: CASSEGQGGGYTF. CDR3 nucleotides: TGTGCCAGCAGTGAGGGGCAGGGGGGGGGCTACACCTTC.